These T cell receptor beta chains were read from a single sample in a study of graft-versus-host responses after intestinal transplantation. Here immunoSEQ multiplex PCR was the method, and the copy in TCRdb shows in-frame clones only, minus some. The sample lists some 120,000 clones, around 90% seen once, with roughly 0.23% in the top ten. Antigens for these TCRs are unknown. Sample: unstimulated CD4+ T cells sorted from spleen or lymph node cells, taken before transplant. Receptor source: a human donor who was the organ donor for an intestinal transplant. The conserved cysteine and the conserved F or W are not part of the CDR3 here. Each record gives: CDR3 protein, clone size, J gene, V gene. Not all rows give a size; the values are once, few, many and, for expanded clones, a class.

cdr3_aa: ASSELDRDTGELF
clone_size: few
j_call: TRBJ2-2
v_call: TRBV6-1

cdr3_aa: TSSLRTGADTQY
clone_size: once
j_call: TRBJ2-3
v_call: TRBV7-3

cdr3_aa: ASSPPSRILEQF
clone_size: .
j_call: TRBJ2-1
v_call: TRBV18

cdr3_aa: ASSTSSRGLANYGYT
clone_size: once
j_call: TRBJ1-2
v_call: TRBV27

cdr3_aa: ASSYGPGGIFGYT
clone_size: .
j_call: TRBJ1-2
v_call: TRBV28

cdr3_aa: ASSWDRSNYGYT
clone_size: .
j_call: TRBJ1-2
v_call: TRBV5-1

cdr3_aa: ASSLGTSGTNEQF
clone_size: .
j_call: TRBJ2-1
v_call: TRBV27

cdr3_aa: ATGLAGDTDTQY
clone_size: .
j_call: TRBJ2-3
v_call: TRBV19

cdr3_aa: ASSLQVGPGELF
clone_size: .
j_call: TRBJ2-2
v_call: TRBV5-1

cdr3_aa: ASSPKDRVEAF
clone_size: once
j_call: TRBJ1-1
v_call: TRBV28

cdr3_aa: ASSLERNYGYT
clone_size: .
j_call: TRBJ1-2
v_call: TRBV5-1

cdr3_aa: ASSLGLGTDTQY
clone_size: .
j_call: TRBJ2-3
v_call: TRBV5-4

cdr3_aa: ASSRGGAGNTIY
clone_size: .
j_call: TRBJ1-3
v_call: TRBV6-5

cdr3_aa: ASSFNRVKGETQY
clone_size: .
j_call: TRBJ2-5
v_call: TRBV7-9

cdr3_aa: ASSPSLGGTDTQY
clone_size: .
j_call: TRBJ2-3
v_call: TRBV25-1

cdr3_aa: ASSVAPVPGELF
clone_size: once
j_call: TRBJ2-2
v_call: TRBV9

cdr3_aa: ASSTGTSGRQETQY
clone_size: .
j_call: TRBJ2-5
v_call: TRBV19

cdr3_aa: ASSLISGLDSYEQY
clone_size: .
j_call: TRBJ2-7
v_call: TRBV5-1

cdr3_aa: ASSPLEGEQF
clone_size: .
j_call: TRBJ2-1
v_call: TRBV4-1

cdr3_aa: ASSRAENTGELF
clone_size: .
j_call: TRBJ2-2
v_call: TRBV18

cdr3_aa: ASSPNLGGGNEQF
clone_size: .
j_call: TRBJ2-1
v_call: TRBV18

cdr3_aa: ASSLEVAGTTYEQY
clone_size: .
j_call: TRBJ2-7
v_call: TRBV7-2

cdr3_aa: ASSPRTGGDIQY
clone_size: .
j_call: TRBJ2-4
v_call: TRBV4-1

cdr3_aa: ASSLYGVSYEQY
clone_size: .
j_call: TRBJ2-7
v_call: TRBV11-2

cdr3_aa: ASSLWGMNTEAF
clone_size: .
j_call: TRBJ1-1
v_call: TRBV7-2

cdr3_aa: ASSPSGTSKFDEQF
clone_size: .
j_call: TRBJ2-1
v_call: TRBV5-6

cdr3_aa: ASSLGRGTGSYSEQF
clone_size: .
j_call: TRBJ2-1
v_call: TRBV5-8

cdr3_aa: ASSFWREWYEQY
clone_size: .
j_call: TRBJ2-7
v_call: TRBV27

cdr3_aa: SVEDPIGNTIY
clone_size: .
j_call: TRBJ1-3
v_call: TRBV29-1